The 11 T cell receptor beta chains given below trace back to one sample, sequenced in a study of OX40 agonist ivuxolimab in advanced cancers. The library was obtained by the immunoSEQ multiplex PCR assay. TCRdb provides this immuneACCESS table in a form limited to in-frame rearrangements. Some clones are lacking; in checked studies, under half of them reflect an unresolved V gene, and why the rest are absent is not known. This sample is represented by 15,000 to 25,000 clones; 68% of them were singletons. The ten biggest clones cover 12% of the sample. The material sequenced was CD4+ or CD8+ T cells sorted from blood, taken in a trial of the OX40 agonist ivuxolimab. The receptors originated from an adult with an advanced solid tumor such as melanoma, head and neck, liver or kidney cancer.

This clone was observed a handful of times. This chain connects TRBV6-5 to TRBJ1-3, with D hard to call. Germline assignment: CDR1 MNHEY and CDR2 SVGAGI. This CDR3 contains 12 residues. Trimming removed 10 bases from V and 8 bases from J, with 15 bases in between. The CDR3 DNA is TGTGCCACCGAGGCCGGTGGGGACACCATATATTTT. Protein: CATEAGGDTIYF.

V usage is TRBV7-9 and J usage is TRBJ2-3; 8 nucleotides agree with TRBD1. Germline lookup yields CDR1 SEHNR and CDR2 FQNEAQ (reference sequence). CDR3 length equals 15 residues. The trim removed 1 base at V and 2 bases at J, leaving 2 bases unmatched. This CDR3 is CASSLGTGITDTQYF. CDR3 sequence (DNA): TGTGCCAGCAGCTTAGGGACAGGGATCACAGATACGCAGTATTTT.

The CDR3 sequence: CASSNNVGQGCEKLFF. In DNA form, the CDR3 reads TGTGCCAGCAGCAATAACGTGGGACAGGGATGTGAAAAACTGTTTTTT. The chain uses TRBV7-7 and TRBJ1-4; TRBD1 matches 9 bases. Germline V lookup: CDR1 SSHAT, CDR2 FNYEAQ (reference sequence). This CDR3 is built from 16 residues. The J segment lost 7 bases and the V segment lost 5 bases, leaving 11 bases of the junction unmatched.

This chain joins TRBV28 and TRBJ2-7, with D perhaps matching TRBD1 (6 bases). Germline CDR1 and CDR2: MDHEN and SYDVKM. The germline V and J ends were trimmed by 10 bases and 0 bases, with 19 bases remaining between them. The CDR3 has 15 residues. The DNA for the CDR3 is TGTGCCACCAGCCTCGACAGGTTCTACTCCTACGAGCAGTACTTC. Its protein product is CATSLDRFYSYEQYF. Supplemented by reference TRBV28 and TRBJ2-7, the full variable domain reads DVKVTQSSRYLVKRTGEKVFLECVQDMDHENMFWYRQDPGLGLRLIYFSYDVKMKEKGDIPEGYSVSREKKERFSLILESASTNQTSMYLCATSLDRFYSYEQYFGPGTRLTVT.

The CDR3 is CASTFAGSYEQYF. CDR3 sequence (DNA): TGTGCCAGCACCTTCGCCGGGTCCTACGAGCAGTACTTC. The rearrangement uses TRBV6-6 and TRBJ2-7; D not certain. With 7 bases removed from V and 1 base from J, the gap between germline ends came to 11 bases. Germline V CDR1 and CDR2: MNHNY, SVGAGI (reference sequence). The CDR3 is 13 amino acids.

This clone was counted between two and nine times. The chain uses TRBV27 and TRBJ2-1, with 10 bases that match TRBD2. With V trimmed by 5 bases and J by 9 bases, 13 bases remained unmatched. CDR3 length: 16 amino acids. Germline CDR1 is MNHEY and CDR2 is SMNVEV (reference sequence). The DNA of the CDR3 is TGTGCCAGCAGTATTTTAGCGGGAGGCATCGGCAGTGAGCAGTTCTTC. This translates into CASSILAGGIGSEQFF.

This sequence joins TRBV27 and TRBJ2-6; no clear D gene. Looked up from germline, CDR1 is MNHEY and CDR2 is SMNVEV (reference sequence). CDR3 length equals 15 residues. V gave up 7 bases and J gave up 0 bases, with 10 bases separating them. The CDR3 DNA is TGTGCCAGCAAAACCCAGAGCTCTGGGGCCAACGTCCTGACTTTC. Encoded protein: CASKTQSSGANVLTF. Using reference TRBV27 and TRBJ2-6 for the parts outside the CDR3, the full variable domain is EAQVTQNPRYLITVTGKKLTVTCSQNMNHEYMSWYRQDPGLGLRQIYYSMNVEVTDKGDVPEGYKVSRKEKRNFPLILESPSPNQTSLYFCASKTQSSGANVLTFGAGSRLTVL.

This clone was counted a single time. The V call is TRBV5-1, the J call TRBJ1-6; weak D call: TRBD1 (5 bases). The CDR3 length is 15 residues. Trimming cost V 4 bases and J 6 bases, with 14 bases left between them. In germline, CDR1 is SGHRS, CDR2 YFSETQ. The CDR3 nucleotides read TGCGCCAGCAGCACCACAGGAGGGGTTAATTCACCCCTCCACTTT. It encodes CASSTTGGVNSPLHF. The complete variable domain, with remaining parts taken from reference TRBV5-1 and TRBJ1-6, reads KAGVTQTPRYLIKTRGQQVTLSCSPISGHRSVSWYQQTPGQGLQFLFEYFSETQRNKGNFPGRFSGRQFSNSRSEMNVSTLELGDSALYLCASSTTGGVNSPLHFGNGTRLTVT.

The chain joins TRBV13 to TRBJ2-7; D not certain. The germline V gene encodes CDR1 PRHDT and CDR2 FYEKMQ (reference sequence). The CDR3 contains 14 residues. The V gene lost 4 bases and the J gene lost 7 bases, with 17 bases spanning the gap. CDR3 in DNA: TGTGCCAGCAGCTCCCTAACCTCACTACGGGAGCAGTACTTC. Residues: CASSSLTSLREQYF.

In regard to this clone: One end of the junction varies from germline; a read error may be responsible. The chain carries TRBV6-6 and TRBJ2-1; D not resolved. This CDR3 comprises 12 residues. The germline CDR1 and CDR2 sequences are MNHNY and SVGAGI (reference sequence). This chain's CDR3 is CAISESNNEQFF. The CDR3 nucleotides read TGTGCCATCAGTGAGTCGAACAATGAGCAGTTCTTC.

The chain recombines TRBV7-2 with TRBJ2-7; TRBD1 matches 7 bases. V dropped 5 bases and J dropped 6; count of bases not matched to a gene: 7. Germline-derived CDR1 and CDR2 are SGHTA and FQGNSA. The CDR3 loop spans 13 amino acids. The CDR3 is CASSALHRGEQYF. Written as DNA, the CDR3 is TGTGCCAGCAGCGCCCTGCACAGGGGCGAGCAGTACTTC.